This record looks at one TCR beta chain sequence and its context. The data were obtained in a study of T cell responses to AZD1222 COVID-19 vaccine. Deletions cut 5 bases from V and 2 bases from J, with 13 bases between. CDR1 and CDR2 from the germline V gene are MRHNA and SNTAGT. The CDR3 has 16 amino acids. Data came from immunoSEQ multiplex PCR; TCRdb stores just in-frame clones and leaves some out. The data contain 90,000 to 120,000 clones, around 92% of them singletons. This TCR was sampled from an adult in good health. V and J are TRBV6-4 and TRBJ1-6; D unresolved. The sequencing here drew on peripheral blood, taken on day 0 of AZD1222 vaccination. The CDR3 loop reads CASSNFLSTYNSPLHF. CDR3 sequence (DNA): TGTGCCAGCAGTAACTTCCTTAGCACCTATAATTCACCCCTCCACTTT.